In this sample, the clone carrying this T cell receptor (beta chain) turned up many times. Antigen: not known. Samples came from axillary lymph nodes draining the breast cancer. This record comes from a study of breast tumors, draining lymph nodes, adjacent tissues. Notes on the study in general: Most tumor T cells seemingly derive from lymph node, then expand in tumor. Data only fit, rather than demonstrated, lymph node origin of most tumor T cells. Compared with lymph nodes, tumors were less diverse; compared with nontumor tissue, more. Luminal-like breast cancer showed significantly greater tumor-nontumor repertoire similarity than basal-like breast cancer did.

The CDR3 totals 16 residues. From germline, CDR1 is SGHRS and CDR2 YFSETQ. The ends lost 1 base at V and 2 bases at J; junction bases unmatched: 3. One entry per CDR3 protein, called by TCRdb with MiXCR from the multiplex PCR reads. The sample lists roughly 130,000 distinct CDR3 sequences, 15% to 20% occurring once. The chain has TRBV5-1 and TRBJ2-2; TRBD2 agrees at 9 bases. The sample was axillary lymph node tissue. The TCR comes from a female donor with breast cancer. Some clones in this sample may be carry-over from other donors' samples. CDR3 sequence reads: CASSLWLAGNTGELFF. The CDR3 DNA follows: TGCGCCAGCAGCTTGTGGCTAGCGGGAAACACCGGGGAGCTGTTTTTT.